The 3 T cell receptor beta chains presented below share a single source sample, sequenced in a study of CD8+ T cells in alopecia areata. cDNA reverse transcribed from extracted RNA served as the sequencing template. Some clones are missing from TCRdb's copy, which holds only in-frame ones; the method was immunoSEQ multiplex PCR. The data show more than 130,000 clones, around 82% seen once. This sample's treatment: oral pan-JAK inhibitor, 5-10 mg twice daily. Sample: CD8+ T cells sorted from blood, taken at week 4, from a patient treated with tofacitinib. The source is a human donor with alopecia areata.

The V gene is TRBV7-8, the J gene TRBJ2-7; the match to TRBD2 covers 7 bases. Germline V lookup: CDR1 SGHVS, CDR2 FQNEAQ. V was clipped by 5 bases and J by 4 bases; unmatched bases: 2. The CDR3 has 12 amino acids. CDR3 in DNA: TGTGCCAGCAGCGGGGGGGGTTACGAGCAGTACTTC. Its translation is CASSGGGYEQYF.

The CDR3 nucleotides are TGTGCCTGGAGTGTTACGGGCTATGGGAACACCGGGGAGCTGTTTTTT. Its translation is CAWSVTGYGNTGELFF. The chain couples TRBV30 to TRBJ2-2, with D hard to call. Deletions cut 0 bases from V and 1 base from J, with 12 bases between. CDR1 is GTSNPN, CDR2 SVGIG, per germline (reference sequence). CDR3 length: 16 amino acids. Filled out from reference TRBV30 and TRBJ2-2, the complete variable domain reads SQTIHQWPATLVQPVGSPLSLECTVEGTSNPNLYWYRQAAGRGLQLLFYSVGIGQISSEVPQNLSASRPQDRQFILSSKKLLLSDSGFYLCAWSVTGYGNTGELFFGEGSRLTVL.

The chain combines TRBV5-6 with TRBJ2-5, with 16 bases lining up with TRBD2. There are 18 residues in the CDR3. The germline CDR1 and CDR2 sequences are SGHDT and YYEEEE. V shed 3 bases, J shed 1 base, and the junction held 6 bases outside the gene matches. CDR3 in amino acids: CASSSPGLAGGAQETQYF. CDR3 in DNA: TGTGCCAGCAGCTCTCCGGGACTAGCGGGGGGGGCCCAAGAGACCCAGTACTTC.